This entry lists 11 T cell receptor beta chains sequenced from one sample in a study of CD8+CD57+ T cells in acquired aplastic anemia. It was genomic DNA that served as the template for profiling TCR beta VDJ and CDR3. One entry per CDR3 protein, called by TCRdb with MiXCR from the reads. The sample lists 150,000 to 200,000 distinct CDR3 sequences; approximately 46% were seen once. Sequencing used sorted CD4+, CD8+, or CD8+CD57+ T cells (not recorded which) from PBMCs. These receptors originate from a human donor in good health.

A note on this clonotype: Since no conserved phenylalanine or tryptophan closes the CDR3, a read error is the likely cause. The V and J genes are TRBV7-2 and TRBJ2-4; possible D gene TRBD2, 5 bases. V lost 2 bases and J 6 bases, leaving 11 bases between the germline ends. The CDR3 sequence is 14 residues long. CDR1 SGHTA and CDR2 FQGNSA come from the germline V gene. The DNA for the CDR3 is TGTGCCAGCAGCTTATCGGGGTCGGGAAACATTCAGTACCTC. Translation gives CASSLSGSGNIQYL.

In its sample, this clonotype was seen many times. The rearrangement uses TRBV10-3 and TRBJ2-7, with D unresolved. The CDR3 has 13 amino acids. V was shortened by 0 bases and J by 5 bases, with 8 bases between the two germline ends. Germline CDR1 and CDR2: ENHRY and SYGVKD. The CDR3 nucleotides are TGTGCCATCAGTGAGTCTCCTGGGCACGAGCAGTACTTC. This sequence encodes CAISESPGHEQYF.

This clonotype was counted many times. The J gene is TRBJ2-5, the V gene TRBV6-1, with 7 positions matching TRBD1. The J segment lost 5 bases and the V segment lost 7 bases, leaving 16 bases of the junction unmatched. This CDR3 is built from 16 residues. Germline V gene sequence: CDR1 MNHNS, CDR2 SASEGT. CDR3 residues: CASTKPGQLSGETQYF. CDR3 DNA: TGTGCCAGCACTAAACCGGGACAGCTGTCCGGGGAGACCCAGTACTTC.

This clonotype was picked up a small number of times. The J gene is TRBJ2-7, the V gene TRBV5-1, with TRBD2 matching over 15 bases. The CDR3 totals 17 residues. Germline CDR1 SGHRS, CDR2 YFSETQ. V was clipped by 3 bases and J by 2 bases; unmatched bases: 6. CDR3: CASSSGLAGGGTYEQYF. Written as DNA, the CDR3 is TGCGCCAGCAGCTCCGGACTAGCGGGAGGGGGGACCTACGAGCAGTACTTC.

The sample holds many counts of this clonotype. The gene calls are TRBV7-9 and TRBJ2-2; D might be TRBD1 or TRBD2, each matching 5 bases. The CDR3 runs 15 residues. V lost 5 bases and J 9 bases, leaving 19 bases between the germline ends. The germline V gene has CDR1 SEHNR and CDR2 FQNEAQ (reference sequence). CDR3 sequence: CASSPGTRFVRELFF. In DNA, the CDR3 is TGTGCCAGCAGCCCCGGGACCCGTTTCGTCCGGGAGCTGTTTTTT.

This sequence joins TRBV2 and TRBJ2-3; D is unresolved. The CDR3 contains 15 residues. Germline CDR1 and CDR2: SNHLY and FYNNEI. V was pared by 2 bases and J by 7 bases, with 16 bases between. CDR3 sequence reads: CASSEMGWDLNTQYF. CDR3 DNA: TGTGCCAGCAGTGAAATGGGTTGGGATCTGAATACGCAGTATTTT.

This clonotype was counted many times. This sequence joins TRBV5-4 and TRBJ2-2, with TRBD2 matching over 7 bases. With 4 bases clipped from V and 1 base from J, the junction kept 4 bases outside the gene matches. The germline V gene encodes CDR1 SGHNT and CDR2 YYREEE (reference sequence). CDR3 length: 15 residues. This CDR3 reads CASSTSGVNTGELFF. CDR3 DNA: TGTGCCAGCAGCACCAGCGGGGTGAACACCGGGGAGCTGTTTTTT.

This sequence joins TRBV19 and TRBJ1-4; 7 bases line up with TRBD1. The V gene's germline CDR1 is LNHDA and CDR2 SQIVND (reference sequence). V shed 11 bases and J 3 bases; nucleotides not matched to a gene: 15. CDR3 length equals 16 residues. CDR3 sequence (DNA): TGTGCCTCAAGCGGAGGGAGGGGGCCAGCTAATGAAAAACTGTTTTTT. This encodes CASSGGRGPANEKLFF.

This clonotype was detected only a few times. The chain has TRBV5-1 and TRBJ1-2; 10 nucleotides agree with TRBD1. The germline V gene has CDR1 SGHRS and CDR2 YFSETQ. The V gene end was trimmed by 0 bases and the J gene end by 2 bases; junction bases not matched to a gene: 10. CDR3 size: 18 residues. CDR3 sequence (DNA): TGCGCCAGCAGCTTGGCACGGGACAGGGGCTCCAAAAACTATGGCTACACCTTC. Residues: CASSLARDRGSKNYGYTF.

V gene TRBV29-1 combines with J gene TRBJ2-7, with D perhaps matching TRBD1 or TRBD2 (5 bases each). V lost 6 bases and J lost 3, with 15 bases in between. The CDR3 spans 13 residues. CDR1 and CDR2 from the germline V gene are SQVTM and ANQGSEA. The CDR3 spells CSVVGDAFYEQYF. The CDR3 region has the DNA TGCAGCGTGGTGGGGGATGCTTTCTACGAGCAGTACTTC.

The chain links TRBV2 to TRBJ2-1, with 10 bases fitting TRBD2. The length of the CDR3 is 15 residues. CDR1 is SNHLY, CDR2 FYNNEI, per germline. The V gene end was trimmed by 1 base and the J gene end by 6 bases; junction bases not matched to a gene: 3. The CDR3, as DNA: TGTGCCAGCAGTGAAGTAGCGGGGGGACTCAATGAGCAGTTCTTC. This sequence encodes CASSEVAGGLNEQFF.